This TCR beta chain was identified in a study of blood T cell repertoires in COVID-19. As for the study in general: There were acute and convalescent COVID-19 samples, and they came from the United States, Italy and Spain.

The repertoire was sequenced with immunoSEQ multiplex PCR; TCRdb's copy has only in-frame clones and lacks some. The data show around 68,000 clones, 80% to 95% seen once. V was clipped by 2 bases and J by 5 bases; unmatched bases: 7. The CDR3 is made up of 16 amino acids. Germline-derived CDR1 and CDR2 are KGHSH and LQKENI. The chain has TRBV18 and TRBJ2-1; 9 bases are shared with TRBD1. The TCR was taken from a man aged 70 or older with active COVID-19. The sequenced material came from peripheral blood. The CDR3 loop is CASSPLYRGRDNEQFF. DNA for the CDR3: TGTGCCAGCTCACCATTGTACAGGGGGCGTGACAATGAGCAGTTCTTC.